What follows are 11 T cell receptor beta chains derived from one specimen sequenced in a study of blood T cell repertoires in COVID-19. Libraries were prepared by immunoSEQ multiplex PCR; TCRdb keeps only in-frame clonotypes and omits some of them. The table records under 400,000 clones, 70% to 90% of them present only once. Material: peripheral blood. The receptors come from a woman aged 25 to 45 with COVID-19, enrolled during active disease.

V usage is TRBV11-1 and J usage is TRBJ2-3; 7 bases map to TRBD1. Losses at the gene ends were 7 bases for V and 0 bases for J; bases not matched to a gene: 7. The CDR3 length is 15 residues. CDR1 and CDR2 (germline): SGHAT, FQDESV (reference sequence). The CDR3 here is CASTTRDRSTDTQYF. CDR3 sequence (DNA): TGTGCCAGCACCACCCGGGACAGAAGCACAGATACGCAGTATTTT.

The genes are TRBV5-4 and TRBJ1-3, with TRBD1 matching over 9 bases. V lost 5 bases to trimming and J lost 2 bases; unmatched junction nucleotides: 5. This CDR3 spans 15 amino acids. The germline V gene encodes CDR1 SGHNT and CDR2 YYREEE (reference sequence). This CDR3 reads CASSQQGAAGNTIYF. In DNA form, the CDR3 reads TGTGCCAGCAGTCAACAGGGGGCTGCTGGAAACACCATATATTTT.

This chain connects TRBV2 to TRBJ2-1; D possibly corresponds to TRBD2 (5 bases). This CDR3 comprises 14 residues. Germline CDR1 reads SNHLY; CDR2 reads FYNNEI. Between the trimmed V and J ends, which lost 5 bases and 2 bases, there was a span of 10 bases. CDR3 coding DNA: TGTGCCAGCAGTCCTACTAGGACCTACAATGAGCAGTTCTTC. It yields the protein CASSPTRTYNEQFF.

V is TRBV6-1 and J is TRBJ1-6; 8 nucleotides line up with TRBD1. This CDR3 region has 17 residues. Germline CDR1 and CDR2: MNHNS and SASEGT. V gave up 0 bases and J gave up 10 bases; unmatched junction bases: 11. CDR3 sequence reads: CASSEALRDRRGSPLHF. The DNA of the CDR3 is TGTGCCAGCAGTGAAGCGCTTCGGGACAGGAGGGGGTCACCCCTCCACTTT.

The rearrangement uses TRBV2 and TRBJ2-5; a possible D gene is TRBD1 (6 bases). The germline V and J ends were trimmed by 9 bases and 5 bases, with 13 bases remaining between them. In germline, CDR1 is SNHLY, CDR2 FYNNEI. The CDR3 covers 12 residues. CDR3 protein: CARRDQGETQYF. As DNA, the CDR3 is TGTGCCAGACGCGACCAGGGGGAGACCCAGTACTTC.

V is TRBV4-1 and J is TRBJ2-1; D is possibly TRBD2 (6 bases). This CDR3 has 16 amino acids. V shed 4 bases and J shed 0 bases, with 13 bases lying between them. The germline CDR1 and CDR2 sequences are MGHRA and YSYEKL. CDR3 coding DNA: TGCGCCAGCAGCCCTCTAGCGACCAGCTCCTACAATGAGCAGTTCTTC. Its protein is CASSPLATSSYNEQFF.

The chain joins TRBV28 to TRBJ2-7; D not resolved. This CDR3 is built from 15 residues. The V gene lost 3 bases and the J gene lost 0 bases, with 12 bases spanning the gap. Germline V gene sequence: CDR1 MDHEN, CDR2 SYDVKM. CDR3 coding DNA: TGTGCCAGCAGTTTTAATTCGCCGCGCTCCTACGAGCAGTACTTC. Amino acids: CASSFNSPRSYEQYF.

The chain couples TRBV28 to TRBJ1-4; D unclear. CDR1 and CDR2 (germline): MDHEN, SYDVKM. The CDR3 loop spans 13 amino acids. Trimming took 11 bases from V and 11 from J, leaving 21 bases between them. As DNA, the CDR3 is TGTGCCGGTAGTGTGAGTAGGAGTTCGAAACTGTTTTTT. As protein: CAGSVSRSSKLFF.

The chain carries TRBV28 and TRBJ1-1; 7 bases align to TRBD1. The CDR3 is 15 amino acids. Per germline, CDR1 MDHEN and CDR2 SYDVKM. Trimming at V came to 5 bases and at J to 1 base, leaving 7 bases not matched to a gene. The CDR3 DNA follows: TGTGCCAGCAGTCTCCGACAGGGAAGGAACACTGAAGCTTTCTTT. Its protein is CASSLRQGRNTEAFF.

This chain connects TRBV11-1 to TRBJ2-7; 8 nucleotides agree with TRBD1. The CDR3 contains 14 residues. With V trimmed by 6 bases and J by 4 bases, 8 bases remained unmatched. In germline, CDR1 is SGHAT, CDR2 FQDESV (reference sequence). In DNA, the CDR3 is TGTGCCAGCAGTAGGACAGGGTTCTTGTACGAGCAGTACTTC. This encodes CASSRTGFLYEQYF. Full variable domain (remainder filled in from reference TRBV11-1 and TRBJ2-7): EAEVAQSPRYKITEKSQAVAFWCDPISGHATLYWYRQILGQGPELLVQFQDESVVDDSQLPKDRFSAERLKGVDSTLKIQPAELGDSAMYLCASSRTGFLYEQYFGPGTRLTVT.

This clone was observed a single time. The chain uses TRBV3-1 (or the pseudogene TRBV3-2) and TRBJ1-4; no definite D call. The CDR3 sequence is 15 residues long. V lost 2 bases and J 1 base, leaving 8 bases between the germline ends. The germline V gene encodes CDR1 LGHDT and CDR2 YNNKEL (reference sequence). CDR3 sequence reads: CASSQYPGTNEKLFF. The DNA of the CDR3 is TGTGCCAGCAGCCAATACCCGGGAACTAATGAAAAACTGTTTTTT.